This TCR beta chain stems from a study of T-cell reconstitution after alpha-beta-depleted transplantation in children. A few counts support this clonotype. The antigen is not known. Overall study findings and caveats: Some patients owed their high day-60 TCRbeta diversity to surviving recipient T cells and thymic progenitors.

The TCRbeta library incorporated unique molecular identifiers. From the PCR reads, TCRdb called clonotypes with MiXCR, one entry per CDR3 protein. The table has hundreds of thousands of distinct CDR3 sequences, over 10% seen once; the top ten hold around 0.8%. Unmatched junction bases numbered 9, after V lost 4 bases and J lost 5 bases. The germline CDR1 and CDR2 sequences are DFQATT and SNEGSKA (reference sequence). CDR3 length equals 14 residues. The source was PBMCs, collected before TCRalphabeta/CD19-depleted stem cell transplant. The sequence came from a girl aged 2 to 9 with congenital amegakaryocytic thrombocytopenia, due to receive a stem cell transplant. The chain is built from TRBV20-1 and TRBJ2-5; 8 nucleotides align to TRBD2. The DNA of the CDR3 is TGCAGTGCTACCGGGACTAGGCCCCCGGAGACCCAGTACTTC. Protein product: CSATGTRPPETQYF.